This TCR beta chain was captured by sequencing in a study of CD8 T cells in ankylosing spondylitis. General study results and limits: A TCR beta motif of several highly homologous variants appeared characteristic of ankylosing spondylitis blood.

A quantitative 5'-RACE method, one with molecular barcodes, was used to make TCR beta libraries. In TCRdb, the 5' RACE reads were re-called with MiXCR into one record per CDR3 protein. The table includes under 250,000 distinct CDR3 sequences, just under 7.5% detected once. Trimming removed 5 bases at V and 4 bases at J, with 9 bases between. Germline V gene sequence: CDR1 WSHSY, CDR2 SAAADI. This CDR3 is 12 amino acids long. This clonotype occurred many times. Its antigen is still unknown. The chain joins TRBV10-2 to TRBJ2-7; D possibly corresponds to TRBD1 (6 bases). The receptor comes from a male donor with ankylosing spondylitis. Sequenced input: blood, either unsorted or a sorted T cell fraction (not recorded which). The CDR3 spells CASSTGKYEQYF. CDR3 nucleotides: TGCGCCAGCAGTACAGGGAAGTACGAGCAGTACTTC.